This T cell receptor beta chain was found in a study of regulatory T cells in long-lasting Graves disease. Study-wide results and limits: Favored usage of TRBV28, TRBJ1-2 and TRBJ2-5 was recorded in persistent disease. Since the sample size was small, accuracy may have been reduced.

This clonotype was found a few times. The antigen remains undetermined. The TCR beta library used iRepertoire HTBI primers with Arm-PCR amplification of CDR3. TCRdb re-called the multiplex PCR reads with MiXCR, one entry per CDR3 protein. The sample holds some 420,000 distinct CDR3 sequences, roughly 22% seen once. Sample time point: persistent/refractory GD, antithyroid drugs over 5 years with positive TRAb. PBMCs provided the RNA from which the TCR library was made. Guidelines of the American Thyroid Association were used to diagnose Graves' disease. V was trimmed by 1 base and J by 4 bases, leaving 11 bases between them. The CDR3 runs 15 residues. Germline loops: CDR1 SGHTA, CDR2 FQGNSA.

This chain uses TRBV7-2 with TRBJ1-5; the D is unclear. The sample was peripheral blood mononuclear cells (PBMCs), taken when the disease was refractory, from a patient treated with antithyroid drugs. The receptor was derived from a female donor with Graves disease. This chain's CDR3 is CASSLVLGENQPQHF. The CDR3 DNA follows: TGTGCCAGCAGCTTAGTCCTGGGCGAAAATCAGCCCCAGCATTTT.